Presented here are 30 T cell receptor beta chains from one specimen sequenced in a study of cytomegalovirus exposure and HLA in healthy donors. Sequenced by immunoSEQ multiplex PCR; TCRdb stores in-frame clones only, minus some. The sample comprises fewer than 150,000 clones, around nine tenths of which are singletons, and just under 9% rests with the top ten. Sequencing was done on a sample of PBMCs. The receptors originated from a man between 18 and 35 years old in good health and CMV-seropositive.

The genes are TRBV11-3 and TRBJ2-5; TRBD1 matches 7 bases. V was clipped by 5 bases and J by 5 bases; unmatched bases: 2. CDR1 SGHNT and CDR2 YENEEA come from the germline V gene. The CDR3 spans 12 residues. CDR3 sequence (DNA): TGTGCCAGCAGCCAGGGGGTCGAGACCCAGTACTTC. Translating it yields CASSQGVETQYF.

J is TRBJ2-1 and V is TRBV29-1; unclear D gene. Germline V gives CDR1 SQVTM, CDR2 ANQGSEA. V lost 4 bases and J lost 3, with 7 bases in between. The CDR3 totals 12 residues. CDR3 sequence: CSVGPVYNEQFF. DNA of the CDR3: TGCAGCGTTGGGCCCGTCTACAATGAGCAGTTCTTC.

This clone showed up just a few times. The chain links TRBV11-2 to TRBJ2-7, with D possibly being TRBD1 (6 bases). CDR3 length: 13 amino acids. The germline gives CDR1 SGHAT, CDR2 FQNNGV. Trimming took off 5 bases at V and 2 bases at J, with 10 bases between the two ends. The CDR3 reads CASSRQATYEQYF. The CDR3 DNA follows: TGTGCCAGCAGCCGACAGGCGACCTACGAGCAGTACTTC. Full variable domain (outside the CDR3, taken from reference TRBV11-2 and TRBJ2-7): EAGVAQSPRYKIIEKRQSVAFWCNPISGHATLYWYQQILGQGPKLLIQFQNNGVVDDSQLPKDRFSAERLKGVDSTLKIQPAKLEDSAVYLCASSRQATYEQYFGPGTRLTVT.

This chain links TRBV5-6 with TRBJ1-1; 8 nucleotides agree with TRBD1. CDR3 size: 14 residues. CDR1 SGHDT and CDR2 YYEEEE come from the germline V gene. The ends lost 3 bases at V and 1 base at J; junction bases unmatched: 2. CDR3 in DNA: TGTGCCAGCAGCTCAGGGGGCGCGAACACTGAAGCTTTCTTT. Its translation: CASSSGGANTEAFF.

The rearrangement links TRBV11-2 to TRBJ2-1; tentative D call: TRBD2 (7 bases). Germline assignment: CDR1 SGHAT and CDR2 FQNNGV. This CDR3 has 15 residues. Trimming cost V 6 bases and J 2 bases, with 14 bases left between them. CDR3 coding DNA: TGTGCCAGCAGTCCGATCGGGGGGCCCTACAATGAGCAGTTCTTC. Translation: CASSPIGGPYNEQFF.

The genes are TRBV7-3 and TRBJ1-1, with TRBD1 identical over 7 bases. V lost 5 bases and J lost 3; bases outside the gene matches: 3. Germline V gene data show CDR1 as SGHTA and CDR2 as FQGTGA. This CDR3 is 13 amino acids long. The CDR3 DNA reads as TGTGCCAGCAGCATTACAGGGGACACTGAAGCTTTCTTT. Translated: CASSITGDTEAFF.

This sequence joins TRBV6-5 and TRBJ2-1; 9 bases fit TRBD2. Germline CDR1 is MNHEY and CDR2 is SVGAGI. V lost 2 bases, J lost 2 bases, and 1 base stayed unmatched. The CDR3 has 15 residues. The CDR3 sequence is CASSYASGTYNEQFF. The CDR3 nucleotides read TGTGCCAGCAGTTACGCTAGCGGGACCTACAATGAGCAGTTCTTC.

Worth noting for this clone: A much bigger clone sits one base away, suggesting this may be a read error. The rearrangement joins TRBV27 to TRBJ2-7; TRBD2 agrees at 10 bases. The V gene end was trimmed by 4 bases and the J gene end by 3 bases; junction bases not matched to a gene: 0. This CDR3 is built from 13 residues. Germline V CDR1 and CDR2: MNHEY, SMNVEV (reference sequence). The CDR3 here is CASSWTSGYEQYF. CDR3 nucleotide sequence: TGTGCCAGCAGTTGGACTAGCGGCTACGAGCAGTACTTC.

Here the CDR3 reads CASGLSTSASSYNEQFF. The CDR3 bases are TGTGCTAGTGGTTTGTCGACTAGCGCGAGCTCCTACAATGAGCAGTTCTTC. This chain joins TRBV12-5 and TRBJ2-1, with 8 bases fitting TRBD2. The J segment lost 0 bases and the V segment lost 2 bases, leaving 6 bases of the junction unmatched. This CDR3 has 17 amino acids. Germline V gene sequence: CDR1 LGHNT, CDR2 FRNRAP.

The chain recombines TRBV7-3 with TRBJ2-6, with 11 bases aligning to TRBD1. The junction had 9 bases not matched to a gene; V was cut back by 5 bases and J by 0 bases. The germline CDR1 and CDR2 sequences are SGHTA and FQGTGA. This CDR3 region has 19 residues. The CDR3 bases are TGTGCCAGCAGCCAACCGGCCGGGACAGGGGGCTCTGGGGCCAACGTCCTGACTTTC. This codes for CASSQPAGTGGSGANVLTF.

The chain uses TRBV11-2 and TRBJ2-1; D ambiguous. The germline V gene encodes CDR1 SGHAT and CDR2 FQNNGV. V was trimmed by 1 base and J by 1 base, leaving 5 bases between them. This CDR3 has 14 amino acids. The CDR3 region is CASSLAVSYNEQFF. For the CDR3, the DNA is TGTGCCAGCAGCTTAGCTGTATCCTACAATGAGCAGTTCTTC.

The rearrangement uses TRBV2 and TRBJ2-7; perhaps TRBD2 as D (6 bases). The length of the CDR3 is 14 residues. CDR1 SNHLY and CDR2 FYNNEI come from the germline V gene. V lost 7 bases and J lost 2, with 15 bases in between. The CDR3, as DNA: TGTGCCAGCACCCTTCAGGAGGGACCCTACGAGCAGTACTTC. The encoded protein is CASTLQEGPYEQYF.

The chain combines TRBV18 with TRBJ2-7; possibly TRBD2 for D (6 bases). The CDR3 loop spans 14 amino acids. CDR1 is KGHSH, CDR2 LQKENI, per germline. Trimming shortened V by 1 base and J by 4 bases, and 11 bases separated the two germline ends. CDR3 loop: CASSPLRDSYEQYF. CDR3 bases: TGTGCCAGCTCACCACTTCGGGACTCTTACGAGCAGTACTTC.

V gene TRBV18 combines with J gene TRBJ2-7; 9 bases agree with TRBD2. Per germline, CDR1 KGHSH and CDR2 LQKENI. With 0 bases clipped from V and 2 bases from J, the junction kept 5 bases outside the gene matches. This CDR3 has 16 residues. In nucleotides, the CDR3 is TGTGCCAGCTCACCACCTAGACTAGCGGACGCCTACGAGCAGTACTTC. Translation: CASSPPRLADAYEQYF. The full variable domain, in which reference TRBV18 and TRBJ2-7 provide the parts outside the CDR3, is NAGVMQNPRHLVRRRGQEARLRCSPMKGHSHVYWYRQLPEEGLKFMVYLQKENIIDESGMPKERFSAEFPKEGPSILRIQQVVRGDSAAYFCASSPPRLADAYEQYFGPGTRLTVT.

V usage is TRBV5-1 and J usage is TRBJ2-1, with 7 bases that match TRBD2. CDR1 SGHRS and CDR2 YFSETQ come from the germline V gene. The V and J ends lost 7 bases and 10 bases, in that order; junction bases with no gene match: 8. The CDR3 length is 12 residues. This CDR3 reads CASSLEAGEQFF. CDR3 in DNA: TGCGCCAGCTCCTTGGAAGCGGGAGAGCAGTTCTTC.

This clone was observed a few times. The chain carries TRBV6-1 and TRBJ1-1, with 8 bases matching TRBD1. This CDR3 contains 14 residues. Trimming at V came to 6 bases and at J to 5 bases, leaving 8 bases not matched to a gene. Germline V gene sequence: CDR1 MNHNS, CDR2 SASEGT. The CDR3 sequence: CASSRGRGRTEAFF. The CDR3 DNA reads as TGTGCCAGCAGCAGGGGGCGAGGTCGGACTGAAGCTTTCTTT.

The V call is TRBV5-1, the J call TRBJ2-7, with TRBD2 as a possible D gene (5 bases). V was shortened by 0 bases and J by 7 bases, with 11 bases between the two germline ends. This CDR3 is 13 amino acids long. The germline V gene has CDR1 SGHRS and CDR2 YFSETQ. CDR3 DNA sequence: TGCGCCAGCAGCTTGGCTTCCACGGGGGAGCAGTACTTC. It encodes CASSLASTGEQYF.

The chain is built from TRBV6-5 and TRBJ2-2, with D uncertain. V lost 6 bases to trimming and J lost 6 bases, with 14 bases between them. The CDR3 has 14 amino acids. Germline CDR1 and CDR2: MNHEY and SVGAGI. CDR3 in DNA: TGTGCCAGCAGCCCCGGCAGGCGTGCCGGGGAGCTGTTTTTT. The encoded protein is CASSPGRRAGELFF.

The chain has TRBV11-3 and TRBJ2-5; 7 positions match TRBD2. The CDR3 has 14 amino acids. Trimming at V came to 1 base and at J to 7 bases, leaving 6 bases not matched to a gene. Germline V gene lookup returns CDR1 SGHNT and CDR2 YENEEA. The chain's CDR3 is CASSLAGGLGTQYF. The CDR3 bases are TGTGCCAGCAGCTTAGCGGGGGGTCTCGGGACCCAGTACTTC.

This clone was seen a single time. The rearrangement uses TRBV29-1 and TRBJ2-2, with TRBD1 identical over 8 bases. Germline V gives CDR1 SQVTM, CDR2 ANQGSEA. V lost 6 bases and J lost 0; bases outside the gene matches: 3. The CDR3 covers 14 residues. CDR3 DNA: TGCAGCGTCCGACAGGGGCCGAACACCGGGGAGCTGTTTTTT. Encoded protein: CSVRQGPNTGELFF.

The J gene is TRBJ1-1, the V gene TRBV5-1; D is possibly TRBD1 (5 bases). The CDR3 runs to 14 residues. CDR1 is SGHRS and CDR2 is YFSETQ in the germline V gene. Trimming stripped 0 bases from V and 5 bases from J, with 11 bases between. Written as DNA, the CDR3 is TGCGCCAGCAGCTTGGGGGCAGGGAGGACTGAAGCTTTCTTT. It is translated as CASSLGAGRTEAFF.

The chain recombines TRBV19 with TRBJ1-5; no firm D call. Deletions cut 6 bases from V and 0 bases from J, with 6 bases between. The CDR3 length is 13 residues. Germline assignment: CDR1 LNHDA and CDR2 SQIVND (reference sequence). CDR3 in amino acids: CASRERSNQPQHF. DNA of the CDR3: TGTGCCAGTAGGGAGCGTAGCAATCAGCCCCAGCATTTT.

This chain joins TRBV18 and TRBJ1-5, with D maybe TRBD1 (5 bases). V gave up 10 bases and J gave up 3 bases, with 13 bases separating them. The CDR3 runs 13 residues. The V gene's germline CDR1 is KGHSH and CDR2 LQKENI. CDR3 bases: TGTGCCACGGGGGAGGTCACCAATCAGCCCCAGCATTTT. It specifies CATGEVTNQPQHF.

The chain joins TRBV6-5 to TRBJ2-1; 7 bases fit TRBD1. Germline CDR1 is MNHEY and CDR2 is SVGAGI. The CDR3 spans 13 residues. Losses at the gene ends were 6 bases for V and 6 bases for J; bases not matched to a gene: 5. CDR3 region: CASRSGGGNEQFF. The CDR3 coding sequence is TGTGCCAGCAGATCAGGGGGTGGCAATGAGCAGTTCTTC.

The gene calls are TRBV6-6 and TRBJ1-6; D not resolved. V was clipped by 2 bases and J by 7 bases, with 12 bases between them. The CDR3 is made up of 15 amino acids. CDR1 is MNHNY and CDR2 is SVGAGI in the germline V gene (reference sequence). DNA for the CDR3: TGTGCCAGCAGTTACGAAGGCGGCAGAAATTCACCCCTCCACTTT. Its protein is CASSYEGGRNSPLHF.

This chain joins TRBV30 and TRBJ2-7; TRBD2 agrees at 9 bases. The length of the CDR3 is 23 residues. The germline V gene encodes CDR1 GTSNPN and CDR2 SVGIG (reference sequence). The J segment lost 0 bases and the V segment lost 5 bases, leaving 32 bases of the junction unmatched. Here the CDR3 DNA reads TGTGCCTGGTCGGTGCTGGGTCCGCTAGGTAGGGGTAGCGGGAGATTGGGCTCCTACGAGCAGTACTTC. This encodes CAWSVLGPLGRGSGRLGSYEQYF.

This chain joins TRBV6-5 and TRBJ1-2; D unclear. Germline V gene data show CDR1 as MNHEY and CDR2 as SVGAGI. V was trimmed by 2 bases and J by 2 bases, leaving 9 bases between them. The CDR3 contains 14 residues. As DNA, the CDR3 is TGTGCCAGCAGTTACCGGGGAGAAAACTATGGCTACACCTTC. Residues: CASSYRGENYGYTF.

The CDR3 region is CASRPGNPGEQYF. The CDR3 nucleotides are TGTGCCAGCAGACCAGGTAACCCGGGAGAGCAGTACTTC. The genes are TRBV6-6 and TRBJ2-7; D may be TRBD2 (5 bases). Trimming pared 6 bases from V and 7 bases from J, leaving 16 bases between. The CDR3 spans 13 residues. The V gene's germline CDR1 is MNHNY and CDR2 SVGAGI (reference sequence).

This clone was seen a single time. V usage is TRBV11-3 and J usage is TRBJ2-1; perhaps TRBD2 as D (6 bases). Germline V gene sequence: CDR1 SGHNT, CDR2 YENEEA. The V end lost 0 bases, the J end lost 6 bases, and 12 bases lay between the germline ends. This CDR3 comprises 15 residues. CDR3 amino acids: CASSLDPTRGNEQFF. The CDR3 DNA follows: TGTGCCAGCAGCTTAGATCCGACTAGGGGCAATGAGCAGTTCTTC.

The V call is TRBV18, the J call TRBJ1-6; tentatively, D is TRBD1 (5 bases). The CDR3 has 15 amino acids. V lost 3 bases and J lost 9, with 15 bases in between. Germline V gene data show CDR1 as KGHSH and CDR2 as LQKENI. In nucleotides, the CDR3 is TGTGCCAGCTCACCTCTATCCCAGGGCGGTTCACCCCTCCACTTT. Amino acid sequence: CASSPLSQGGSPLHF.